This is a list of T cell receptor beta chains from one sample in a study of vaccination and CD4 T cells after COVID-19. No antigen has been identified for these receptors. TCRdb processed the PCR reads anew with MiXCR; each CDR3 protein has one entry. The table has tens of thousands of distinct CDR3 sequences, 30% to 35% seen once; the top ten hold 9.5% to 12%. The sample was CD4+ T cells from blood, cultured in vitro, taken about 7 months after SARS-CoV-2 vaccination. The origin of the receptors is a human donor who had recovered from COVID-19. Each CDR3 is given with its conserved first and last residue. D genes are given only for firm matches. Rows may omit the clone size; those that give it use once, few, many or a size class.

>NA|NA|TRBJ1-6|TRBV21-1
CASNRVKTGLVDSPLHF
TGTGCCAGCAACCGGGTGAAGACAGGGCTTGTCGATTCACCCCTCCACTTT
>TRBD2|NA|TRBJ2-7|TRBV27
CASSFFPGGDSYEQYF
TGTGCCAGCAGTTTTTTCCCGGGAGGTGACTCCTACGAGCAGTACTTC
>TRBD1|NA|TRBJ2-7|TRBV6-2/TRBV6-3
CASRNPTGQQYF
TGTGCCAGCAGAAATCCGACAGGGCAGCAGTACTTC
>TRBD1|NA|TRBJ1-3|TRBV20-1
CSADSGQGVSGNTIYF
TGCAGTGCTGACTCCGGACAGGGAGTCTCTGGAAACACCATATATTTT
>NA|NA|TRBJ1-5|TRBV19
CASRPPGATNQPQHF
TGTGCCAGTAGACCTCCGGGCGCGACGAATCAGCCCCAGCATTTT
>TRBD1|NA|TRBJ2-3|TRBV19
CASRDNRGADTQYF
TGTGCCAGCAGAGACAACAGGGGCGCAGATACGCAGTATTTT
>TRBD2|NA|TRBJ2-5|TRBV11-2
CASGSIRVGTSGRAKETQYF
TGTGCCAGCGGATCTATTAGGGTCGGGACTAGCGGGAGGGCCAAGGAGACCCAGTACTTC
>TRBD1|NA|TRBJ2-3|TRBV24-1
CATSDPGQGGDTQYF
TGTGCCACCAGTGACCCCGGACAGGGGGGAGATACGCAGTATTTT
>NA|few|TRBJ2-1|TRBV7-3
CASSLRGSASPNEQFF
TGTGCCAGCAGCTTAAGGGGGTCGGCGTCCCCCAATGAGCAGTTCTTC
>TRBD2|NA|TRBJ2-5|TRBV11-2
CASSFAGTSGSTQYF
TGTGCCAGCAGCTTTGCCGGGACTAGCGGGAGTACCCAGTACTTC
>NA|NA|TRBJ2-7|TRBV11-1
CVSSSQGLENEQYF
TGTGTCAGCAGCTCCCAGGGTTTGGAAAACGAGCAGTACTTC
>NA|NA|TRBJ1-6|TRBV19
CASSPTAYNSPLHF
TGTGCCAGTAGCCCCACAGCTTATAATTCACCCCTCCACTTT
>NA|medium-sized|TRBJ2-4|TRBV20-1
CSARDYAGNIQYF
TGCAGTGCTAGAGATTACGCGGGGAACATTCAGTACTTC
>NA|once|TRBJ2-6|TRBV29-1
CSVGAGPGANVLTF
TGCAGCGTTGGGGCAGGGCCCGGGGCCAACGTCCTGACTTTC
>NA|NA|TRBJ1-1|TRBV11-3
CASALSSSNTEAFF
TGTGCCAGCGCTTTGAGCAGTTCAAACACTGAAGCTTTCTTT
>NA|NA|TRBJ2-5|TRBV5-4
CASSLGEGGETQYF
TGTGCCAGCAGCTTGGGTGAGGGGGGAGAGACCCAGTACTTC
>NA|few|TRBJ1-2|TRBV30
CAWSSSQAYGYTF
TGTGCCTGGAGTTCCAGCCAGGCCTATGGCTACACCTTC
>NA|NA|TRBJ1-2|TRBV14
CASSSRTGGYTF
TGTGCCAGCAGCTCACGGACTGGAGGCTACACCTTC
>NA|NA|TRBJ1-2|TRBV7-3
CASSAGNGAGYTF
TGTGCCAGCAGCGCTGGAAACGGAGCTGGCTACACCTTC
>NA|few|TRBJ2-3|TRBV28
CASSSDDTDTQYF
TGTGCCAGCAGTTCGGACGACACAGATACGCAGTATTTT
>NA|NA|TRBJ1-2|TRBV20-1
CSAHRWGGNYGYTF
TGCAGTGCTCACCGTTGGGGCGGTAACTATGGCTACACCTTC
>NA|NA|TRBJ1-1|TRBV5-1
CASSPRQDKSEAFF
TGCGCCAGCAGCCCCCGACAGGACAAATCCGAAGCTTTCTTT
>TRBD1|NA|TRBJ1-1|TRBV2
CASSAEGQGLAFF
TGTGCCAGCAGTGCCGAAGGACAGGGGCTAGCTTTCTTT
>TRBD1|NA|TRBJ2-5|TRBV6-2/TRBV6-3
CASSGRGLQETQYF
TGTGCCAGCTCCGGCAGGGGGCTCCAAGAGACCCAGTACTTC
>NA|NA|TRBJ2-2|TRBV6-5
CASSYQTGELFF
TGTGCCAGCAGTTACCAGACCGGGGAGCTGTTTTTT
>NA|NA|TRBJ2-7|TRBV7-8
CASSSQGRLGEQYF
TGTGCCAGCAGCTCCCAGGGGAGACTGGGCGAGCAGTACTTC
>NA|NA|TRBJ2-7|TRBV12-3/TRBV12-4
CASSLRLEKQYF
TGTGCCAGCAGCCTACGGCTCGAGAAGCAGTACTTC
>TRBD1|few|TRBJ1-1|TRBV7-2
CASTLDRPRVAFF
TGTGCCAGCACCTTGGACAGGCCGAGGGTGGCTTTCTTT